A single T cell receptor beta chain is shown here with its context. Its antigen is unknown. Relative to the germline gene, one junction end is altered; a read error may explain this. The authors isolated at least 7 million PBMCs per sample. A second PCR, run for about 6 to 11 cycles, used a sample-barcoded 5' primer plus a J-beta primer mix. The authors tagged each cDNA molecule using a template-switch adaptor with 12 random nucleotides. TCRdb re-called the 5' RACE reads with MiXCR, one entry per CDR3 protein. The sample lists approximately 730,000 distinct CDR3 sequences, about 42% occurring once. These data are taken from a study of blood T cells in healthy people across ages. Overall study findings and caveats: The long-lived group displayed more naive CD4+ cells, plus higher diversity, than the aged donors did. Donor CMV status was unknown, possibly confounding expanded clonotype changes.

Per germline, CDR1 WNHNN and CDR2 SYGVQD (reference sequence). The CDR3 has 14 amino acids. This receptor was obtained from a woman aged 60-70 years in good health. Sequences were obtained from blood. V is TRBV10-1 and J is TRBJ2-1; possibly TRBD2 for D (6 bases). The CDR3 sequence: CASSRAGSGNEQFF. DNA for the CDR3: TGTGCCAGCAGTCGGGCGGGGTCGGGGAATGAGCAGTTCTTC.